The next 28 T cell receptor beta chains were all read from a single sample in a study of Ad26.COV2.S vaccination and SARS-CoV-2 variants. Sequencing used immunoSEQ multiplex PCR; TCRdb keeps in-frame clones, though not all of them. The sample lists approximately 350,000 clones; 83% were seen once. The treatment here: roughly 18 received Ad26.COV2.S at low or high dose, single or two shots; 5 received placebo; per-sample allocation not given. The investigators took samples on day 63 after the first vaccine or placebo injection. This material consisted of peripheral blood, taken in a trial of Ad26.COV2.S vaccine versus placebo. These receptors were obtained from a person between 18 and 65 years old who received the Ad26.COV2.S COVID-19 vaccine or a placebo.

This CDR3 is CASSYGTGFNEQFF. The CDR3 DNA reads as TGTGCCAGCAGTTACGGTACGGGGTTCAATGAGCAGTTCTTC. The gene calls are TRBV6-5 and TRBJ2-1; possibly TRBD2 for D (5 bases). V was trimmed by 2 bases and J by 6 bases, leaving 11 bases between them. CDR3 size: 14 residues. Germline V gives CDR1 MNHEY, CDR2 SVGAGI.

The chain uses TRBV5-1 and TRBJ1-1, with D possibly being TRBD1 (5 bases). The CDR3 has 14 residues. Trimming cost V 1 base and J 4 bases, with 11 bases left between them. CDR1 and CDR2 (germline): SGHRS, YFSETQ. The CDR3 protein is CASSLWGWGTEAFF. DNA of the CDR3: TGCGCCAGCAGCTTGTGGGGCTGGGGCACTGAAGCTTTCTTT.

The chain links TRBV5-1 to TRBJ1-2; 7 positions agree with TRBD1. The CDR3 length is 14 residues. The junction had 9 bases not matched to a gene; V was cut back by 6 bases and J by 4 bases. Per germline, CDR1 SGHRS and CDR2 YFSETQ. Here the CDR3 reads CASTRWTGTYGYTF. The DNA for the CDR3 is TGCGCCAGCACCAGATGGACAGGTACCTATGGCTACACCTTC.

The chain links TRBV5-1 to TRBJ2-3, with unresolved D. CDR1 and CDR2 from the germline V gene are SGHRS and YFSETQ. The germline V and J ends were trimmed by 2 bases and 1 base, with 11 bases remaining between them. The CDR3 loop spans 15 amino acids. The CDR3 sequence: CASSLRVRGTDTQYF. In nucleotides, the CDR3 is TGCGCCAGCAGCTTAAGGGTAAGGGGCACAGATACGCAGTATTTT.

This clone is a singleton in its sample. The chain uses TRBV9 and TRBJ2-6, with D possibly TRBD2 on 5 matching bases. Trimming took 6 bases from V and 1 from J, leaving 17 bases between them. The CDR3 is made up of 17 amino acids. Germline CDR1 reads SGDLS; CDR2 reads YYNGEE. The DNA of the CDR3 is TGTGCCAGCACCCCTTCTCCGGGGTTATCTGGGGCCAACGTCCTGACTTTC. Amino acid sequence: CASTPSPGLSGANVLTF.

The J gene is TRBJ1-2, the V gene TRBV19, with 9 bases that match TRBD1. Germline CDR1 and CDR2: LNHDA and SQIVND (reference sequence). The CDR3 is 17 amino acids. Trimming at V came to 6 bases and at J to 1 base, leaving 12 bases not matched to a gene. This chain's CDR3 is CASSPPGTGRFNYGYTF. CDR3 sequence (DNA): TGTGCCAGTAGCCCACCCGGGACAGGGAGGTTTAACTATGGCTACACCTTC.

This clone was recorded once. The V and J genes are TRBV3-1 (or the pseudogene TRBV3-2) and TRBJ1-4; D is unresolved. The CDR3 has 13 amino acids. Germline V gives CDR1 LGHDT, CDR2 YNNKEL (reference sequence). Trimming stripped 7 bases from V and 8 bases from J, with 14 bases between. DNA for the CDR3: TGTGCCAGCAACGGAAGGATGGAAGAAAAACTGTTTTTT. Its translation is CASNGRMEEKLFF.

This clone was picked up a small number of times. This rearrangement joins TRBV4-3 to TRBJ2-2; D may be TRBD2 (5 bases). Germline CDR1 LGHNA, CDR2 YSLEER. This CDR3 contains 16 residues. With 4 bases removed from V and 4 bases from J, the gap between germline ends came to 16 bases. The CDR3 DNA reads as TGCGCCAGCAGCCGTCAAAAAGGACTGATCACCGGGGAGCTGTTTTTT. It encodes CASSRQKGLITGELFF.

The V gene is TRBV15, the J gene TRBJ1-2, with D perhaps TRBD1 (5 bases). Germline V gives CDR1 LNHNV, CDR2 YYDKDF (reference sequence). V was clipped by 5 bases and J by 2 bases, with 15 bases between them. The CDR3 is 15 amino acids. CDR3 sequence: CATSVSGGSNYGYTF. The CDR3 DNA reads TGTGCCACCAGCGTCTCGGGGGGTTCGAACTATGGCTACACCTTC.

V is TRBV15 and J is TRBJ2-6; D unclear. The germline CDR1 and CDR2 sequences are LNHNV and YYDKDF (reference sequence). The CDR3 sequence is 15 residues long. Trimming cost V 3 bases and J 0 bases, with 6 bases left between them. This CDR3 reads CATSRRTSGANVLTF. The CDR3 DNA sequence: TGTGCCACCAGCAGGAGGACCTCTGGGGCCAACGTCCTGACTTTC.

The chain has TRBV19 and TRBJ1-1; D is uncertain. The germline gives CDR1 LNHDA, CDR2 SQIVND (reference sequence). This CDR3 is 13 amino acids long. Trimming stripped 5 bases from V and 11 bases from J, with 18 bases between. Here the CDR3 DNA reads TGTGCCAGTAGTGCCATCTCTCCCCACCTGGCTTTCTTT. Protein product: CASSAISPHLAFF.

The chain joins TRBV5-1 to TRBJ2-1; D remains unclear. Trimming removed 2 bases from V and 12 bases from J, with 12 bases in between. This CDR3 comprises 12 residues. Germline values: CDR1 SGHRS, CDR2 YFSETQ. The CDR3 here is CASSFTTLGQFF. CDR3 nucleotide sequence: TGCGCCAGCAGCTTCACTACCCTCGGGCAGTTCTTC. The entire variable domain, with the rest obtained from reference TRBV5-1 and TRBJ2-1, is as follows: KAGVTQTPRYLIKTRGQQVTLSCSPISGHRSVSWYQQTPGQGLQFLFEYFSETQRNKGNFPGRFSGRQFSNSRSEMNVSTLELGDSALYLCASSFTTLGQFFGPGTRLTVL.

This rearrangement joins TRBV19 to TRBJ2-7; no definite D call. CDR1 is LNHDA and CDR2 is SQIVND in the germline V gene (reference sequence). V lost 1 base to trimming and J lost 2 bases, with 9 bases between them. The CDR3 runs 14 residues. DNA for the CDR3: TGTGCCAGTAGTATAGCGGCCAACACCTACGAGCAGTACTTC. Translating gives CASSIAANTYEQYF. The whole variable domain, remainder taken from reference TRBV19 and TRBJ2-7, is DGGITQSPKYLFRKEGQNVTLSCEQNLNHDAMYWYRQDPGQGLRLIYYSQIVNDFQKGDIAEGYSVSREKKESFPLTVTSAQKNPTAFYLCASSIAANTYEQYFGPGTRLTVT.

The chain employs TRBV2 and TRBJ2-1; 10 nucleotides agree with TRBD1. CDR3 length: 14 amino acids. V was pared by 6 bases and J by 7 bases, with 6 bases of the junction left unmatched. Germline CDR1 and CDR2: SNHLY and FYNNEI. The CDR3 sequence: CASSRDRGLNEQFF. The CDR3 DNA is TGTGCCAGCAGCCGGGACAGGGGACTGAATGAGCAGTTCTTC.

The chain combines TRBV21-1 with TRBJ2-4; the D call TRBD2 from the table was never checked on the DNA. TRBV21-1 is given as a pseudogene. This CDR3 is built from 17 residues. The CDR3 region is CARPTSGRAEDKNIQYF. The CDR3 coding sequence is TGTGCCAGACCAACTAGCGGGAGGGCCGAAGACAAAAACATTCAGTACTTC.

The chain recombines TRBV9 with TRBJ1-1; TRBD1 is a possible D gene (6 bases). The CDR3 covers 15 residues. Germline V lookup: CDR1 SGDLS, CDR2 YYNGEE. Trimming shortened V by 3 bases and J by 1 base, and 13 bases separated the two germline ends. CDR3 in DNA: TGTGCCAGCAGCGACGGACCAGGGGAGAACACTGAAGCTTTCTTT. This translates into CASSDGPGENTEAFF. Full variable domain (remainder filled in from reference TRBV9 and TRBJ1-1): DSGVTQTPKHLITATGQRVTLRCSPRSGDLSVYWYQQSLDQGLQFLIQYYNGEERAKGNILERFSAQQFPDLHSELNLSSLELGDSALYFCASSDGPGENTEAFFGQGTRLTVV.

The CDR3 loop is CASSQVGDGSYEQYF. The CDR3 DNA reads as TGCGCCAGCAGCCAAGTTGGGGACGGATCCTACGAGCAGTACTTC. The chain joins TRBV4-1 to TRBJ2-7; D may match TRBD1 or TRBD2 (5 bases each). There are 15 residues in the CDR3. Per germline, CDR1 MGHRA and CDR2 YSYEKL. The V and J ends lost 1 base and 1 base respectively, with 11 bases between them.

The chain carries TRBV4-2 and TRBJ2-1; no clear D gene. The CDR3 has 16 amino acids. Germline lookup yields CDR1 LGHNA and CDR2 YNFKEQ. Trimming cost V 0 bases and J 8 bases, with 17 bases left between them. The CDR3 protein is CASSQDRTSLGDEQFF. CDR3 nucleotides: TGTGCCAGCAGCCAAGATCGGACCTCTTTGGGCGATGAGCAGTTCTTC.

The chain uses TRBV19 and TRBJ2-5; TRBD2 matches 8 bases. This CDR3 has 14 amino acids. Germline CDR1 and CDR2: LNHDA and SQIVND (reference sequence). The V segment lost 10 bases and the J segment 6 bases; nucleotides outside the gene matches: 13. CDR3 protein: CATQTRTSMKTQYF. The CDR3 coding sequence is TGTGCCACGCAAACACGGACTAGCATGAAGACCCAGTACTTC.

V gene TRBV19 combines with J gene TRBJ1-1; D is undetermined. The CDR3 sequence is 13 residues long. Trimming took 6 bases from V and 2 from J, leaving 10 bases between them. From germline, CDR1 is LNHDA and CDR2 SQIVND (reference sequence). The CDR3 here is CASRTGENTEAFF. CDR3 nucleotides: TGTGCCAGTAGGACCGGAGAAAACACTGAAGCTTTCTTT.

This chain uses TRBV15 with TRBJ1-5; D is perhaps TRBD1 (5 bases). The germline CDR1 and CDR2 sequences are LNHNV and YYDKDF (reference sequence). The V end was cut by 1 base, the J end by 7 bases, with 11 bases between. This CDR3 is built from 14 residues. CDR3 coding DNA: TGTGCCACCAGCAGAGTGGGTGCAGGGCAGCCCCAGCATTTT. It encodes CATSRVGAGQPQHF.

The rearrangement uses TRBV7-6 and TRBJ2-2; D is uncertain. This CDR3 is built from 14 residues. V was pared by 3 bases and J by 3 bases, with 8 bases between. Germline V gene data show CDR1 as SGHVS and CDR2 as FNYEAQ. The DNA for the CDR3 is TGTGCCAGCAGCTTGTCCTTTGACACCGGGGAGCTGTTTTTT. Amino acid sequence: CASSLSFDTGELFF.

The chain combines TRBV7-3 with TRBJ2-3, with 7 bases fitting TRBD1. V lost 3 bases to trimming and J lost 4 bases; unmatched junction nucleotides: 1. The length of the CDR3 is 13 residues. The V gene's germline CDR1 is SGHTA and CDR2 FQGTGA. CDR3 sequence reads: CASSFQGADTQYF. The CDR3 nucleotides are TGTGCCAGCAGCTTCCAGGGGGCAGATACGCAGTATTTT.

This clone was observed a single time. The chain links TRBV13 to TRBJ2-1; D uncertain. This CDR3 has 16 amino acids. Germline-derived CDR1 and CDR2 are PRHDT and FYEKMQ (reference sequence). V was clipped by 5 bases and J by 0 bases, with 14 bases between them. The CDR3 spells CASSAVDTSSYNEQFF. CDR3 nucleotides: TGTGCCAGCAGCGCCGTAGATACGAGCTCCTACAATGAGCAGTTCTTC. Variable domain in full (rest from reference TRBV13 and TRBJ2-1): AAGVIQSPRHLIKEKRETATLKCYPIPRHDTVYWYQQGPGQDPQFLISFYEKMQSDKGSIPDRFSAQQFSDYHSELNMSSLELGDSALYFCASSAVDTSSYNEQFFGPGTRLTVL.

This rearrangement joins TRBV5-4 to TRBJ2-7; 7 bases fit TRBD2. Unmatched junction bases numbered 6, after V lost 3 bases and J lost 3 bases. The CDR3 is 14 amino acids. From germline, CDR1 is SGHNT and CDR2 YYREEE (reference sequence). CDR3 in amino acids: CASSSRLAGYEQYF. In nucleotides, the CDR3 is TGTGCCAGCAGCTCCCGACTAGCAGGCTACGAGCAGTACTTC. Looking up the rest from reference TRBV5-4 and TRBJ2-7 gives the full variable domain: ETGVTQSPTHLIKTRGQQVTLRCSSQSGHNTVSWYQQALGQGPQFIFQYYREEENGRGNFPPRFSGLQFPNYSSELNVNALELDDSALYLCASSSRLAGYEQYFGPGTRLTVT.

This clone was seen more than once but under ten times. Here the CDR3 reads CASKEGGPGELFF. CDR3 bases: TGTGCCAGCAAGGAAGGGGGCCCCGGGGAGCTGTTTTTT. This chain links TRBV2 with TRBJ2-2; 7 bases fit TRBD1. The junction had 5 bases not matched to a gene; V was cut back by 7 bases and J by 6 bases. The CDR3 sequence is 13 residues long. Germline CDR1 and CDR2: SNHLY and FYNNEI.

This clone showed up just once. The chain employs TRBV2 and TRBJ2-3; TRBD1 matches 7 bases. The junction had 9 bases not matched to a gene; V was cut back by 8 bases and J by 4 bases. The germline CDR1 and CDR2 sequences are SNHLY and FYNNEI. The CDR3 totals 14 residues. Written as DNA, the CDR3 is TGTGCCAGCGGACGGGACAGAAGATCAGATACGCAGTATTTT. It translates to CASGRDRRSDTQYF.

The chain uses TRBV30 and TRBJ1-1, with a possible D match to TRBD1 (6 bases). Germline V gene lookup returns CDR1 GTSNPN and CDR2 SVGIG (reference sequence). The CDR3 loop spans 13 amino acids. V lost 3 bases and J 5 bases, leaving 13 bases between the germline ends. CDR3 bases: TGTGCCTGGAGCCGGAGGGGGGGAACTGAAGCTTTCTTT. Residues: CAWSRRGGTEAFF.